This passage covers 7 T cell receptor beta chains from one sample sequenced in a study of T cells expressing NK-cell markers. TCRdb reprocessed the 5' RACE reads and stores each CDR3 protein as one record, lacking DNA. The sample table sets out 500,000 to 700,000 distinct CDR3 sequences. The sample comprised blood T cells: a sorted CD56 or NKG2C T cell subset, CD4+ or CD8+ T cells, or bulk PBMC T cells (not recorded which). The receptor source for this set is a man between 18 and 35 years old in good health.

This sequence joins TRBV5-5 and TRBJ2-7; the D call of TRBD2 rests on TCRdb alone, since no DNA is present to check it. CDR1 is SGHKS, CDR2 YYEKEE, per germline (reference sequence). This CDR3 has 16 amino acids. The chain's CDR3 is CASSTLTSGTSYEQYF.

The chain has TRBV11-2 and TRBJ2-2. The CDR3 has 18 amino acids. From germline, CDR1 is SGHAT and CDR2 FQNNGV. This chain's CDR3 is CASSLRDRQAYNTGELFF.

The V call is TRBV3-1, the J call TRBJ2-3; TCRdb's assignment of TRBD1 cannot be checked, as there is no DNA. The length of the CDR3 is 15 residues. Germline V gene lookup returns CDR1 LGHDT and CDR2 YNNKEL (reference sequence). CDR3 sequence reads: CASSQGGAQRDTQYF.

This sequence joins TRBV15 and TRBJ2-1; there is no DNA to check the TCRdb D call of TRBD1. Germline V CDR1 and CDR2: LNHNV, YYDKDF (reference sequence). The CDR3 runs 15 residues. The CDR3 here is CATSRDLGGKGEQFF.

The chain has TRBV4-1 and TRBJ2-1. The CDR3 length is 13 residues. Germline V gene sequence: CDR1 MGHRA, CDR2 YSYEKL. CDR3 sequence: CASSLETPNEQFF.

V gene TRBV7-2 combines with J gene TRBJ2-1; TCRdb's assignment of TRBD2 cannot be checked, as there is no DNA. CDR3 size: 17 residues. Looked up from germline, CDR1 is SGHTA and CDR2 is FQGNSA. CDR3 sequence: CASSDGTSGLVYNEQFF. Combining the CDR3 with reference TRBV7-2 and TRBJ2-1 gives the whole variable domain GAGVSQSPSNKVTEKGKDVELRCDPISGHTALYWYRQSLGQGLEFLIYFQGNSAPDKSGLPSDRFSAERTGGSVSTLTIQRTQQEDSAVYLCASSDGTSGLVYNEQFFGPGTRLTVL.

J is TRBJ1-2 and V is TRBV20-1. Germline loops: CDR1 DFQATT, CDR2 SNEGSKA (reference sequence). CDR3 length equals 12 residues. CDR3 amino acids: CGFRYGDYGYTF.